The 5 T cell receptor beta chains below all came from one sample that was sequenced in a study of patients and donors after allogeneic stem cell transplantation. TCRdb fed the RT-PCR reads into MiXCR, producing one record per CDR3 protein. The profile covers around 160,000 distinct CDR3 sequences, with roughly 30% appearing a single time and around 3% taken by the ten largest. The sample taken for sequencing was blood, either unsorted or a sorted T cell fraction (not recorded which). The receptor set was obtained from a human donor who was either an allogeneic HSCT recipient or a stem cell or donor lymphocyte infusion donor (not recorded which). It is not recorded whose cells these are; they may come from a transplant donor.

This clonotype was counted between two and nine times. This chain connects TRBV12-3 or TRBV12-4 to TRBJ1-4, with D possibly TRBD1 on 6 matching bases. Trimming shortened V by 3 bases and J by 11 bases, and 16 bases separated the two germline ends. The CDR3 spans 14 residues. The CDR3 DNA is TGTGCCAGCAGTTTCGGAAGGGACACTAAGAAACTGTTTTTT. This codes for CASSFGRDTKKLFF.

The CDR3, as DNA: TGTGCCAGCAGTGGGGGACTTCTCAATGAGCAGTTCTTC. Protein: CASSGGLLNEQFF. The J gene is TRBJ2-1, the V gene TRBV3-1, with D maybe TRBD2 (6 bases). CDR1 is LGHDT, CDR2 YNNKEL, per germline (reference sequence). CDR3 length equals 13 residues. Trimming stripped 6 bases from V and 6 bases from J, with 12 bases between.

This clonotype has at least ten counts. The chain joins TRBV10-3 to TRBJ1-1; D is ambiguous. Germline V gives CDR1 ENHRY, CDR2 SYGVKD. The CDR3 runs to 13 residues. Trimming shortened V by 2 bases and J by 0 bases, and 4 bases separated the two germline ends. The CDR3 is CAISEGMNTEAFF. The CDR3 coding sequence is TGTGCCATCAGTGAGGGGATGAACACTGAAGCTTTCTTT.

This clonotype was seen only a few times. CDR3: CASSPPRLTNTEAFF. CDR3 bases: TGTGCCAGCAGTCCGCCGCGCTTAACGAACACTGAAGCTTTCTTT. This rearrangement joins TRBV28 to TRBJ1-1, with D unresolved. Trimming stripped 5 bases from V and 1 base from J, with 14 bases between. The germline V gene encodes CDR1 MDHEN and CDR2 SYDVKM. The CDR3 runs to 15 residues.

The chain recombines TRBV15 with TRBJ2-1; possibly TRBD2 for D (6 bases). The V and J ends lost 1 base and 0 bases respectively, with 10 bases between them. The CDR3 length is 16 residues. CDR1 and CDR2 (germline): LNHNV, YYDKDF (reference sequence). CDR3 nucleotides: TGTGCCACCAGCAGAGGGTTGGGGGGCTCCTACAATGAGCAGTTCTTC. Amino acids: CATSRGLGGSYNEQFF.